A selection of T cell receptor beta chains follows, all from one sample in a study of T-cell reconstitution after alpha-beta-depleted transplantation in children. From the PCR reads, TCRdb called clonotypes with MiXCR, one entry per CDR3 protein. The sample has 380,000 or so distinct CDR3 sequences, roughly 14% seen once. The specimen was PBMCs, collected from the stem cell graft. Receptors were obtained from a human donor who donated a stem cell graft to a child with Fanconi anemia. Both conserved end residues are part of each CDR3.

V,J,CDR3
TRBV18,TRBJ2-1,CASSPPSGGGTNEQFF
TRBV28,TRBJ2-4,CASSLQPPEREYF
TRBV5-4,TRBJ1-4,CASSLAEGTGGAEKLFF
TRBV6-2/TRBV6-3,TRBJ2-7,CASSRTHEQYF
TRBV28,TRBJ1-5,CASSGDRRPRSNQPQHF
TRBV20-1,TRBJ1-2,CSARVGGYGYTF
TRBV7-9,TRBJ1-6,CASSLEADNSPLHF
TRBV2,TRBJ2-3,CASSDLATQYF
TRBV5-1,TRBJ1-1,CASKDRDRGRTEAFF
TRBV25-1,TRBJ1-2,CASSGDSQVHGYTF
TRBV5-1,TRBJ2-7,CASSYLAGGNSYEQYF
TRBV4-2,TRBJ2-1,CASTPRVGNGYEQFF
TRBV7-2,TRBJ1-1,CASSLMGNTEAFF
TRBV5-1,TRBJ2-5,CASSLNQRGAWETQYF
TRBV20-1,TRBJ1-1,CSAIYGNTEAFF
TRBV7-9,TRBJ2-7,CASSLGSPGQRDEQYF
TRBV12-3/TRBV12-4,TRBJ1-6,CATAEGLDSPLHF
TRBV20-1,TRBJ1-1,CSARDRQWNTEAFF
TRBV4-3,TRBJ2-6,CASSQEGVRTLSSGANVLTF
TRBV6-1,TRBJ1-1,CASRALGVATPEAFF
TRBV20-1,TRBJ1-6,CSAPRGESPLHF
TRBV6-1,TRBJ1-2,CASRGKGQLYGYTF
TRBV20-1,TRBJ2-3,CSARGLGSGATDTQYF
TRBV4-2,TRBJ2-1,CASSSAERGLTLNEQFF
TRBV27,TRBJ1-1,CASNSLNTEAFF
TRBV5-1,TRBJ1-1,CASSFQGLNTEAFF
TRBV15,TRBJ2-2,CATSRVAGGSGELFF
TRBV29-1,TRBJ1-2,CSVQPAGVGSYGYTF
TRBV4-3,TRBJ2-1,CASSQGWGLGQGYNEQFF
TRBV20-1,TRBJ2-3,CSAKQAGDTTDTQYF
TRBV29-1,TRBJ1-2,CSVWTGHGYTF
TRBV3-1,TRBJ1-2,CASSQLSTGDGYTF
TRBV5-1,TRBJ2-1,CASSFVRDEQFF
TRBV4-2,TRBJ2-2,CASSQEQRGGRTGELFF
TRBV25-1,TRBJ2-2,CASGKAGGNTGELFF
TRBV9,TRBJ1-1,CASSVTGGPAEAFF
TRBV7-2,TRBJ2-2,CASSLPGSGLNTGELFF
TRBV5-1,TRBJ1-2,CASSFRDPSNYGYTF
TRBV5-1,TRBJ2-5,CASSRGTAQETQYF
TRBV7-2,TRBJ2-2,CASSLRAVPGELFF
TRBV18,TRBJ2-2,CASSLPIGQGNTGELFF
TRBV6-2/TRBV6-3,TRBJ2-5,CASSLAGLGTQYF
TRBV7-9,TRBJ2-7,CASSFRGQRYEQYF